This record concerns one T cell receptor (beta chain) sequence. Its target is unknown. With the read ending 3 residues before the CDR3 end, the germline J gene is used to fill in that end. These data originate in a study of T cells in women clearing cervical HPV infection. Study results and caveats: CIN3+ cases had significantly higher TCR repertoire richness than controls, but evenness did not differ.

The V and J ends lost 2 bases and 3 bases respectively, with 17 bases between them. Germline V gene lookup returns CDR1 ENHRY and CDR2 SYGVKD. The CDR3 has 17 amino acids. Profiling relied on immunoSEQ multiplex PCR, and the TCRdb table lists in-frame clones only, not all of them. The record lists about 14,000 clones, of which the ten most abundant hold about 20%. This chain uses TRBV10-3 with TRBJ2-1, with TRBD1 as a possible D gene (6 bases). The TCR comes from a woman between 18 and 70 years old with a cervical HPV16 infection that either progressed to CIN3+ or cleared (not recorded which). Material: blood buffy coat. The sequenced part of the CDR3 DNA is TGTGCCATCAGTGAGACGGCTAAAACAGGGTACTACAATGAG. This translates into CAISETAKTGYYNE. The complete CDR3 reads CAISETAKTGYYNEQFF.